This TCR beta chain originates from a study of human T cells and chemical hapten exposure. In the study overall: TCR yields per sample varied mostly from small pooled library volume differences.

TCRdb recomputed calls from the RACE reads with MiXCR, one row per CDR3 protein. The repertoire holds around 80,000 distinct CDR3 sequences, 8.6% seen once, with 1.5% in the top ten. Time point indicated: healthy volunteer bleed at 6 weeks. The total RNA was obtained from whole blood that was not fractionated. The CDR3 extends over 15 amino acids. Germline V gene sequence: CDR1 SEHNR, CDR2 FQNEAQ (reference sequence). The ends lost 4 bases at V and 7 bases at J; junction bases unmatched: 7. Sequences were obtained from whole blood. The J gene is TRBJ1-5, the V gene TRBV7-9, with 10 bases identical to TRBD1. The sequence came from a male donor in good health. Some clones in this sample may be carry-over from other donors' samples. This chain's CDR3 is CASSSGTGDKQPQHF. CDR3 DNA: TGTGCCAGCAGCTCCGGGACAGGGGACAAACAGCCCCAGCATTTT.